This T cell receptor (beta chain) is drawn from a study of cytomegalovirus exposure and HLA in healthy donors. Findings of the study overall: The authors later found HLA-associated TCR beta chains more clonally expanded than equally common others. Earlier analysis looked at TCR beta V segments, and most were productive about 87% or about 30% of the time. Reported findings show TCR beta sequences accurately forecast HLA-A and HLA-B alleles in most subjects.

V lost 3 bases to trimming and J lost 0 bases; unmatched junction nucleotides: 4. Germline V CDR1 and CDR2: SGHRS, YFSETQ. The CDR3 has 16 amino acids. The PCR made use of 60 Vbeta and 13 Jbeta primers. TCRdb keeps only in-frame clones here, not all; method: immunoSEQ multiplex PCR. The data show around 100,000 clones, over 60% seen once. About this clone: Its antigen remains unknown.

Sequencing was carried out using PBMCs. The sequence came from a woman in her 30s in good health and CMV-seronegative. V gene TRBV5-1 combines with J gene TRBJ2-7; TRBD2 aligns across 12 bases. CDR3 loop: CASSWGTSGSSYEQYF. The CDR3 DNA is TGCGCCAGCAGCTGGGGGACTAGCGGGTCCTCCTACGAGCAGTACTTC.